Shown below are 32 T cell receptor beta chains from a single sample sequenced in a study of early T cells in non-severe SARS-CoV-2 infection. One entry per CDR3 protein, called by TCRdb with MiXCR from the 5' RACE reads. The sample includes 70,000 to 90,000 distinct CDR3 sequences, 14% to 15% seen only once; the top ten take around 5.1%. Material: whole blood. Receptors were obtained from an adult who was a healthcare worker with PCR-confirmed SARS-CoV-2 infection or an uninfected control (not recorded which).

The chain employs TRBV6-1 and TRBJ1-2; 7 nucleotides line up with TRBD1. The CDR3 totals 14 residues. V lost 6 bases, J lost 4 bases, and 8 bases stayed unmatched. The germline V gene encodes CDR1 MNHNS and CDR2 SASEGT. The CDR3 region is CASRERQGTYGYTF. The CDR3 DNA reads TGTGCCAGCAGGGAGCGACAGGGTACCTATGGCTACACCTTC.

The chain is built from TRBV5-1 and TRBJ2-3, with 11 bases matching TRBD1. V lost 6 bases to trimming and J lost 6 bases; unmatched junction nucleotides: 6. Germline-derived CDR1 and CDR2 are SGHRS and YFSETQ. The CDR3 runs to 14 residues. The CDR3 sequence: CASTPGQGGDTQYF. The CDR3 nucleotides are TGCGCCAGCACCCCGGGACAGGGGGGGGATACGCAGTATTTT.

This clonotype was seen a few times. The CDR3 DNA sequence: TGTGCCAGCAGTGACTGCCAAGAGACCCAGTACTTC. Amino acids: CASSDCQETQYF. This chain joins TRBV7-4 and TRBJ2-5, with D uncertain. The CDR3 covers 12 residues. CDR1 and CDR2 from the germline V gene are SGHVT and SQSDAQ. V shed 6 bases and J shed 1 base, with 6 bases lying between them.

This clonotype was detected ten times or more. The J gene is TRBJ1-5, the V gene TRBV20-1; possible D gene TRBD1, 5 bases. The V and J ends lost 7 bases and 5 bases respectively, with 15 bases between them. The germline CDR1 and CDR2 sequences are DFQATT and SNEGSKA (reference sequence). The CDR3 totals 13 residues. In DNA, the CDR3 is TGCAGTGGGAAAGGAGGGGCAGATCAGCCCCAGCATTTT. Its protein product is CSGKGGADQPQHF.

The table lists this clonotype with a few counts. The V and J genes are TRBV6-2 or TRBV6-3 and TRBJ2-7; no reliable D call. The CDR3 consists of 12 residues. V lost 6 bases to trimming and J lost 3 bases, with 9 bases between them. CDR1 is MNHEY and CDR2 is SVGEGT in the germline V gene. For the CDR3, the DNA is TGTGCCAGCAGGCCGGCGGACTACGAGCAGTACTTC. Translation: CASRPADYEQYF.

This clonotype was observed at least ten times. The rearrangement joins TRBV20-1 to TRBJ2-7, with D unresolved. This CDR3 contains 13 residues. Germline loops: CDR1 DFQATT, CDR2 SNEGSKA (reference sequence). V dropped 3 bases and J dropped 2 bases, with 11 bases sitting between them. The CDR3 spells CSARTGPTYEQYF. CDR3 coding DNA: TGCAGTGCTAGGACTGGGCCTACCTACGAGCAGTACTTC.

This rearrangement joins TRBV14 to TRBJ2-2; 9 bases are a match to TRBD1. V shed 5 bases and J 4 bases; nucleotides not matched to a gene: 5. Germline V gene sequence: CDR1 SGHDN, CDR2 FVKESK. CDR3 length: 15 residues. The CDR3 here is CASSYRGRSTGELFF. DNA of the CDR3: TGTGCCAGCAGCTACAGGGGGCGAAGCACCGGGGAGCTGTTTTTT.

V usage is TRBV12-3 or TRBV12-4 and J usage is TRBJ2-2; 8 bases are shared with TRBD1. With 6 bases clipped from V and 6 bases from J, the junction kept 6 bases outside the gene matches. The CDR3 length is 14 residues. CDR3 loop: CASSLDRVAGELFF. In DNA, the CDR3 is TGTGCCAGCAGCCTGGACAGGGTAGCCGGGGAGCTGTTTTTT.

This clonotype has a count of ten or more. V usage is TRBV14 and J usage is TRBJ2-1; TRBD2 matches at 15 bases. J lost 6 bases, V lost 4 bases, and 10 bases had no gene match. This CDR3 has 18 amino acids. Looked up from germline, CDR1 is SGHDN and CDR2 is FVKESK. CDR3 in amino acids: CASSLTRTGLAGGNEQFF. Written as DNA, the CDR3 is TGTGCCAGCAGCCTCACCCGAACGGGACTAGCGGGAGGCAATGAGCAGTTCTTC.

This clonotype was detected a few times. The chain links TRBV20-1 to TRBJ2-7; D remains ambiguous. V lost 7 bases and J lost 4, with 11 bases in between. Germline CDR1 DFQATT, CDR2 SNEGSKA (reference sequence). The length of the CDR3 is 11 residues. The CDR3 loop is CSGSDSYEQYF. Here the CDR3 DNA reads TGCAGTGGCTCCGATTCTTACGAGCAGTACTTC.

The chain links TRBV29-1 to TRBJ2-5, with D possibly being TRBD2 (5 bases). CDR3 size: 13 residues. The V end was cut by 4 bases, the J end by 1 base, with 10 bases between. CDR1 SQVTM and CDR2 ANQGSEA come from the germline V gene. The chain's CDR3 is CSVVRGLQETQYF. The CDR3 bases are TGCAGCGTTGTAAGAGGACTCCAAGAGACCCAGTACTTC.

This clonotype was recorded a few times. CDR3 sequence (DNA): TGTGCCAGCAGTTTATCGGCCAGCTTTAATGAAAAACTGTTTTTT. It encodes CASSLSASFNEKLFF. The V call is TRBV28, the J call TRBJ1-4; no definite D call. CDR1 and CDR2 (germline): MDHEN, SYDVKM. The CDR3 runs 15 residues. V lost 1 base to trimming and J lost 4 bases, with 10 bases between them.

This clonotype was found a few times. CDR3 nucleotides: TGTGCCAGCAGTTTCACGTATAGCAATCAGCCCCAGCATTTT. Its translation is CASSFTYSNQPQHF. V gene TRBV6-5 combines with J gene TRBJ1-5; D is ambiguous. The V end lost 4 bases, the J end lost 0 bases, and 7 bases lay between the germline ends. Germline values: CDR1 MNHEY, CDR2 SVGAGI. CDR3 size: 14 residues.

The rearrangement joins TRBV28 to TRBJ2-6; 8 bases match TRBD1. Germline-derived CDR1 and CDR2 are MDHEN and SYDVKM. This CDR3 spans 17 amino acids. The V gene end was trimmed by 6 bases and the J gene end by 0 bases; junction bases not matched to a gene: 7. CDR3 bases: TGTGCCAGCAGGACCAGACAGGGGCGCTCTGGGGCCAACGTCCTGACTTTC. Translated: CASRTRQGRSGANVLTF.

This clonotype has only a few counts. The rearrangement links TRBV2 to TRBJ2-7; 7 nucleotides align to TRBD1. The CDR3 sequence is 15 residues long. V lost 8 bases, J lost 7 bases, and 17 bases stayed unmatched. Germline assignment: CDR1 SNHLY and CDR2 FYNNEI. CDR3: CASLGSRFRDREQYF. The CDR3 bases are TGTGCCAGCTTAGGTTCGCGGTTCCGGGACAGAGAGCAGTACTTC.

The chain couples TRBV4-3 to TRBJ2-7; no reliable D call. The ends were cut back, 1 base at V and 4 bases at J, with 8 bases in the middle. Germline-derived CDR1 and CDR2 are LGHNA and YSLEER. CDR3 size: 13 residues. In nucleotides, the CDR3 is TGCGCCAGCAGCCAAGCTTCAGGATACGAGCAGTACTTC. This encodes CASSQASGYEQYF.

CDR3 DNA: TGTGCCAGCTCACCGGCAACCGGGTTCGATGCGCCCCAGCATTTT. This encodes CASSPATGFDAPQHF. The chain joins TRBV18 to TRBJ1-5; D gene ambiguous. The germline V gene has CDR1 KGHSH and CDR2 LQKENI. With 3 bases removed from V and 9 bases from J, the gap between germline ends came to 18 bases. The CDR3 runs 15 residues.

This clonotype was seen a few times. The chain combines TRBV28 with TRBJ2-1; TRBD2 aligns across 8 bases. Germline V gene lookup returns CDR1 MDHEN and CDR2 SYDVKM. The CDR3 runs to 16 residues. Trimming cost V 6 bases and J 3 bases; bases outside gene matches: 10. CDR3 amino acids: CASREGSGSNYNEQFF. CDR3 bases: TGTGCCAGCAGGGAGGGGAGCGGGAGTAACTACAATGAGCAGTTCTTC.

This clonotype has a count of ten or more. The V and J genes are TRBV6-4 and TRBJ2-2; TRBD1 matches at 9 bases. Per the germline V gene, CDR1 is MRHNA and CDR2 is SNTAGT. The CDR3 loop spans 16 amino acids. Germline trimming cut 2 bases from V and 4 bases from J; bases unmatched to any gene: 5. CDR3 sequence reads: CASSDGPGQGTGELFF. In DNA form, the CDR3 reads TGTGCCAGCAGTGACGGACCGGGACAGGGCACCGGGGAGCTGTTTTTT.

The chain links TRBV18 to TRBJ2-7; the D is unclear. V was shortened by 0 bases and J by 2 bases, with 8 bases between the two germline ends. Germline V CDR1 and CDR2: KGHSH, LQKENI. This CDR3 spans 14 amino acids. CDR3 in DNA: TGTGCCAGCTCACCACCAATGGGAACCTACGAGCAGTACTTC. It encodes CASSPPMGTYEQYF.

The J gene is TRBJ2-7, the V gene TRBV7-7; 8 bases map to TRBD2. Germline assignment: CDR1 SSHAT and CDR2 FNYEAQ (reference sequence). V lost 3 bases, J lost 2 bases, and 12 bases stayed unmatched. This CDR3 comprises 17 residues. CDR3 bases: TGTGCCAGCAGCTTTGACCGGCCGGGACTAGGGACCTACGAGCAGTACTTC. Translating it yields CASSFDRPGLGTYEQYF.

This sequence joins TRBV20-1 and TRBJ2-1; TRBD1 matches 8 bases. Per germline, CDR1 DFQATT and CDR2 SNEGSKA (reference sequence). The CDR3 loop spans 14 amino acids. V dropped 5 bases and J dropped 5; count of bases not matched to a gene: 8. The DNA of the CDR3 is TGCAGTGCTCCCGGCGGACAGGGAAACAATGAGCAGTTCTTC. This translates into CSAPGGQGNNEQFF.

This clonotype was counted a few times. The chain employs TRBV20-1 and TRBJ1-4; a possible D gene is TRBD1 (5 bases). The CDR3 spans 12 residues. The V and J ends lost 5 bases and 7 bases respectively, with 11 bases between them. Germline lookup yields CDR1 DFQATT and CDR2 SNEGSKA (reference sequence). The CDR3 protein is CSAWGEIEKLFF. In DNA form, the CDR3 reads TGCAGTGCTTGGGGGGAGATTGAAAAACTGTTTTTT.

This clonotype was found many times. The genes are TRBV19 and TRBJ1-2; D is undetermined. V lost 0 bases to trimming and J lost 4 bases, with 9 bases between them. Germline-derived CDR1 and CDR2 are LNHDA and SQIVND (reference sequence). This CDR3 has 14 amino acids. CDR3: CASSIERTVYGYTF. The CDR3 coding sequence is TGTGCCAGTAGTATAGAGCGGACGGTCTATGGCTACACCTTC.

This chain joins TRBV4-2 and TRBJ2-7, with D possibly TRBD1 on 6 matching bases. V dropped 2 bases and J dropped 2 bases, with 16 bases sitting between them. There are 16 residues in the CDR3. Germline lookup yields CDR1 LGHNA and CDR2 YNFKEQ. CDR3 sequence (DNA): TGTGCCAGCAGCCAAAAGTCAGGGGACGAAACCTACGAGCAGTACTTC. This translates into CASSQKSGDETYEQYF.

This clonotype was counted a few times. The rearrangement links TRBV9 to TRBJ2-1, with unresolved D. CDR1 and CDR2 (germline): SGDLS, YYNGEE. Deletions cut 7 bases from V and 8 bases from J, with 4 bases between. The CDR3 length is 9 residues. The CDR3 DNA sequence: TGTGCCAGCGGCGATGAGCAGTTCTTC. Protein sequence: CASGDEQFF.

The gene calls are TRBV7-6 and TRBJ2-1, with TRBD2 identical over 12 bases. Germline CDR1 is SGHVS and CDR2 is FNYEAQ. CDR3 length: 16 amino acids. The junction had 7 bases not matched to a gene; V was cut back by 5 bases and J by 5 bases. The CDR3 sequence: CASSAGLAGEHNEQFF. Here the CDR3 DNA reads TGTGCCAGCAGCGCGGGACTAGCGGGTGAACACAATGAGCAGTTCTTC.

The J gene is TRBJ1-5, the V gene TRBV20-1; 7 bases match TRBD1. Trimming at V came to 4 bases and at J to 4 bases, leaving 7 bases not matched to a gene. The CDR3 is 14 residues long. Germline V gene data show CDR1 as DFQATT and CDR2 as SNEGSKA (reference sequence). The DNA for the CDR3 is TGCAGTGCTAAACCGGGACAGAATAATCAGCCCCAGCATTTT. As protein: CSAKPGQNNQPQHF.

V and J are TRBV12-3 or TRBV12-4 and TRBJ2-1; 11 bases fit TRBD2. This CDR3 is built from 17 residues. V shed 5 bases and J 0 bases; nucleotides not matched to a gene: 6. The CDR3, as DNA: TGTGCCAGCAGTCCCCGACTAGCGGGAAGCTCCTACAATGAGCAGTTCTTC. This gives the protein CASSPRLAGSSYNEQFF.

This clonotype was detected only a few times. The V gene is TRBV6-5, the J gene TRBJ2-7; 8 nucleotides line up with TRBD2. CDR1 MNHEY and CDR2 SVGAGI come from the germline V gene. There are 15 residues in the CDR3. V trimming: 0 bases; J trimming: 4 bases; junction bases outside the gene matches: 5. The CDR3: CASSYSKSGRYEQYF. CDR3 nucleotides: TGTGCCAGCAGTTACTCGAAAAGCGGGAGATACGAGCAGTACTTC.

The chain recombines TRBV5-6 with TRBJ2-1; 9 nucleotides match TRBD1. There are 16 residues in the CDR3. V was pared by 5 bases and J by 5 bases, with 11 bases of the junction left unmatched. Per germline, CDR1 SGHDT and CDR2 YYEEEE. CDR3 DNA sequence: TGTGCCAGCAGTTCTACCCAGACAGGGGGAGACAATGAGCAGTTCTTC. Translation: CASSSTQTGGDNEQFF. The variable domain in full, completed from reference TRBV5-6 and TRBJ2-1, reads DAGVTQSPTHLIKTRGQQVTLRCSPKSGHDTVSWYQQALGQGPQFIFQYYEEEERQRGNFPDRFSGHQFPNYSSELNVNALLLGDSALYLCASSSTQTGGDNEQFFGPGTRLTVL.

This clonotype was seen only a few times. The chain carries TRBV20-1 and TRBJ2-7; 12 bases match TRBD2. Looked up from germline, CDR1 is DFQATT and CDR2 is SNEGSKA (reference sequence). The CDR3 runs 13 residues. The trim removed 6 bases at V and 4 bases at J, leaving 4 bases unmatched. CDR3 amino acids: CSAWTSGDYEQYF. The CDR3 nucleotides are TGCAGTGCCTGGACTAGCGGGGATTACGAGCAGTACTTC.